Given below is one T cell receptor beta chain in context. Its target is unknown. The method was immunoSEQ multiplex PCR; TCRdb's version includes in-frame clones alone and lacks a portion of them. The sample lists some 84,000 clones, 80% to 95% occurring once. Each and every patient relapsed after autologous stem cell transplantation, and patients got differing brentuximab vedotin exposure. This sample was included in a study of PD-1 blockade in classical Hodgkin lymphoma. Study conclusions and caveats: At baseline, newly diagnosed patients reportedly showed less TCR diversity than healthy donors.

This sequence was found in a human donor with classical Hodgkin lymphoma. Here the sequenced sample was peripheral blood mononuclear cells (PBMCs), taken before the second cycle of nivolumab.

CDR3 in DNA: TGTGCCAGCAGATTTCGGACAGGCACCTACGAGCAGTACTTC. Protein sequence: CASRFRTGTYEQYF. This sequence joins TRBV6-6 and TRBJ2-7; 7 bases fit TRBD1. Germline V gene lookup returns CDR1 MNHNY and CDR2 SVGAGI (reference sequence). V gave up 6 bases and J gave up 2 bases; unmatched junction bases: 7. The CDR3 extends over 14 amino acids.